The rows below give T cell receptor beta chains drawn from one sample of a study of blood T cell repertoires in COVID-19. Method: immunoSEQ multiplex PCR; TCRdb's copy keeps in-frame clones and lacks some. The data show approximately 300,000 clones, about 89% seen once. The source material was peripheral blood. All receptors come from a young man who had recovered from COVID-19. CDR3s include the opening cysteine and the closing phenylalanine or tryptophan. Each record gives: V gene, clone size, D gene, J gene, CDR3 DNA, CDR3 protein. A D gene is named only where the DNA matches it firmly. Size values are once, few and many counts, or a class for expanded clones, and some rows have none.

V: TRBV6-5; size: NA; D: NA; J: TRBJ1-4; DNA: TGTGCCAGCAGTTATTATTCACAGGTGGATGAAAAACTGTTTTTT; CDR3: CASSYYSQVDEKLFF
V: TRBV12-3/TRBV12-4; size: NA; D: TRBD2; J: TRBJ2-4; DNA: TGTGCCAGCAGTTCGGCCGTGGGAGGGATTCAGTACTTC; CDR3: CASSSAVGGIQYF
V: TRBV6-2/TRBV6-3; size: NA; D: TRBD1; J: TRBJ1-6; DNA: TGTGCCAGCAGTTATCCCCTAGGGACAGGGGAATCACCCCTCCACTTT; CDR3: CASSYPLGTGESPLHF
V: TRBV19; size: NA; D: NA; J: TRBJ1-5; DNA: TGTGCCAGTAGTATCACAGGCTATAGCAATCAGCCCCAGCATTTT; CDR3: CASSITGYSNQPQHF
V: TRBV2; size: once; D: TRBD2; J: TRBJ2-7; DNA: TGTGCCAGTGGACTAGCGGGGGCCTACGAGCAGTACTTC; CDR3: CASGLAGAYEQYF
V: TRBV7-9; size: NA; D: TRBD2; J: TRBJ2-1; DNA: TGTGCCAGCAGCTCTAGCGGGGGCCTCGTAAGCTCCTACAATGAGCAGTTCTTC; CDR3: CASSSSGGLVSSYNEQFF
V: TRBV29-1; size: NA; D: TRBD1; J: TRBJ1-1; DNA: TGCAGCGTTGGGTCTTACAGGGGCACTGAAGCTTTCTTT; CDR3: CSVGSYRGTEAFF
V: TRBV4-1; size: once; D: TRBD1; J: TRBJ2-7; DNA: TGCGCCAGCAGCCAGAAGACAGGGGACTACGAGCAGTACTTC; CDR3: CASSQKTGDYEQYF
V: TRBV18; size: NA; D: TRBD1; J: TRBJ1-4; DNA: TGTGCCAGCTCACGACAGGGGGATGCAACTAATGAAAAACTGTTTTTT; CDR3: CASSRQGDATNEKLFF
V: TRBV19; size: NA; D: TRBD1; J: TRBJ1-4; DNA: TGTGCCTCTCGTAGGGGACAGGGCCGAAAACTGTTTTTT; CDR3: CASRRGQGRKLFF
V: TRBV5-8; size: once; D: NA; J: TRBJ2-3; DNA: TGTGCCAGCAGCTTGATGTCCCCCTCAGATACGCAGTATTTT; CDR3: CASSLMSPSDTQYF
V: TRBV15; size: NA; D: TRBD1; J: TRBJ2-5; DNA: TGTGCCACCAGCAGAGGGGGGACAGCCCAAGAGACCCAGTACTTC; CDR3: CATSRGGTAQETQYF
V: TRBV27; size: NA; D: NA; J: TRBJ2-7; DNA: TGTGCCAGCAGTCTCCGACAGAACTACGAGCAGTACTTC; CDR3: CASSLRQNYEQYF
V: TRBV24-1; size: NA; D: TRBD2; J: TRBJ2-3; DNA: TGTGCCACCAGTGCCTCCCCCGACCGGGACTACACAGATACGCAGTATTTT; CDR3: CATSASPDRDYTDTQYF
V: TRBV30; size: once; D: NA; J: TRBJ2-1; DNA: TGTGCCTGGAGTATGGAGCGGATCTACAATGAGCAGTTCTTC; CDR3: CAWSMERIYNEQFF
V: TRBV6-5; size: NA; D: NA; J: TRBJ1-2; DNA: TGTGCCAGTAAGGACAGCGCTTATGGCTACACCTTC; CDR3: CASKDSAYGYTF
V: TRBV6-5; size: NA; D: NA; J: TRBJ1-6; DNA: TGTGCCAGCAGTTACTCTGAGGAATTCACCCTCCACTTT; CDR3: CASSYSEEFTLHF
V: TRBV29-1; size: NA; D: TRBD1; J: TRBJ2-7; DNA: TGCAGCGTTGAATCGGGACAGGGGTACGAGCAGTACTTC; CDR3: CSVESGQGYEQYF
V: TRBV6-5; size: NA; D: NA; J: TRBJ2-2; DNA: TGTGCCAGCGTCCAGGGGAACACCGGGGAGCTGTTTTTT; CDR3: CASVQGNTGELFF
V: TRBV7-9; size: NA; D: NA; J: TRBJ2-5; DNA: TGTGCCAGCAGCTTAGTACAGGGAGAGACCCAGTACTTC; CDR3: CASSLVQGETQYF
V: TRBV6-5; size: NA; D: TRBD2; J: TRBJ2-3; DNA: TGTGCCAGCAGTTACGGGGCGGGAGGCGCCCCGAATACGCAGTATTTT; CDR3: CASSYGAGGAPNTQYF
V: TRBV5-1; size: NA; D: NA; J: TRBJ2-3; DNA: TGCGCCAGCAGCTTGGACCAGATCACAGATACGCAGTATTTT; CDR3: CASSLDQITDTQYF
V: TRBV5-3; size: NA; D: TRBD1; J: TRBJ1-4; DNA: TGTGCCAGAAGCTCCCTATCGACAGGGGGTCGGTTTTCTTGGGATGAAAAACTGTTTTTT; CDR3: CARSSLSTGGRFSWDEKLFF
V: TRBV5-6; size: NA; D: NA; J: TRBJ1-2; DNA: NA; CDR3: CASSVGSGTAHF
V: TRBV5-8; size: NA; D: NA; J: TRBJ1-6; DNA: TGTGCCAGCAGCTTGGCACTCATGCCCGGCTCCTATAATTCACCCCTCCACTTT; CDR3: CASSLALMPGSYNSPLHF